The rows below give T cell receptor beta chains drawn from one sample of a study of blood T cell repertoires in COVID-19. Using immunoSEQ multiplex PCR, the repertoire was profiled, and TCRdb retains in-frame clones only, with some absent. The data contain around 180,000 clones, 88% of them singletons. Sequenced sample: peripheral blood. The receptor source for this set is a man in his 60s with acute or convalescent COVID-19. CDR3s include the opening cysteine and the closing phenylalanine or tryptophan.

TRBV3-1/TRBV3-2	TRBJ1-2	CASNNREIDGYTF
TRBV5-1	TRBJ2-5	CASSLSGLRETQYF
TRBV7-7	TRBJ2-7	CASSLGGTGAYEQYF
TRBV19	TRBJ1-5	CASSITPFRGGNQPQHF
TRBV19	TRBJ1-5	CASSPGMPSNQPQHF
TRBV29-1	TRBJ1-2	CSVGQGEASGYTF
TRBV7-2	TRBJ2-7	CASSLARGSSYEQYF
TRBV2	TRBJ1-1	CASLKRTQKQAHTEAFF
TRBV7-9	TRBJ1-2	CASREEGRGYGYTF
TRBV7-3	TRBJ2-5	CASSSGTSQQETQYF
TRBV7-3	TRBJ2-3	CASSLLGRGTATDTQYF
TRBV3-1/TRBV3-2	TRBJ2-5	CASSQVSRGLQETQYF
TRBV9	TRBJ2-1	CASSVGGSDYEQFF
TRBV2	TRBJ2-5	CAGSSSRVETQYF
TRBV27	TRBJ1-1	CASSSPGNTEAFF
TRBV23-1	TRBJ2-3	CASTPGTDTDTQYF
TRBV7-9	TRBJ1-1	CASSLEGQINTEAFF
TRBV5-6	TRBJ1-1	CASSSTTEAFF
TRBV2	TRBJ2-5	CASSAGDSQETQYF
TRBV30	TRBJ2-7	CAWRLRDRESGEQYF